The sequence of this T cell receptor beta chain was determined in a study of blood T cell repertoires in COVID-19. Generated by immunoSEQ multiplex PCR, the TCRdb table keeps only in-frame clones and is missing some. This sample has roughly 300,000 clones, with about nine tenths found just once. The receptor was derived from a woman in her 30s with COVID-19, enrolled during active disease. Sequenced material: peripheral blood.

DNA of the CDR3: TGTGCCAGCAGTCTAGGACAGGGAGAGGGCTACACCTTC. It encodes CASSLGQGEGYTF. The chain links TRBV12-3 or TRBV12-4 to TRBJ1-2; the match to TRBD1 covers 8 bases. Trimming at V came to 5 bases and at J to 8 bases, leaving 7 bases not matched to a gene. This CDR3 comprises 13 residues.